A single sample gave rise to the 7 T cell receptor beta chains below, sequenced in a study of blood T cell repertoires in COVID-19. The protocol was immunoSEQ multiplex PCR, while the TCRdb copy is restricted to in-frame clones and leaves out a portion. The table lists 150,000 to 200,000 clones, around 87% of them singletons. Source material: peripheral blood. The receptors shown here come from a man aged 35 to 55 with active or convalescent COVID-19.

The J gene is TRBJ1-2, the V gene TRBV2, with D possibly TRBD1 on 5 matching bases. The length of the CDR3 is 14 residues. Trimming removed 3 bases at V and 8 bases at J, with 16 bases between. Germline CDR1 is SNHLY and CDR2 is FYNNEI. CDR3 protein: CASSDRLGGAGYTF. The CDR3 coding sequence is TGTGCCAGCAGTGACAGACTGGGAGGGGCGGGCTACACCTTC.

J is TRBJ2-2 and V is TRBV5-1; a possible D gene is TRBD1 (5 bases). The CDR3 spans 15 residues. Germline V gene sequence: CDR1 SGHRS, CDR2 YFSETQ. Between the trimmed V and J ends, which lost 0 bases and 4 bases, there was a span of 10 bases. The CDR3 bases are TGCGCCAGCAGCTTGGCTTATAGGGGCACCGGGGAGCTGTTTTTT. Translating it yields CASSLAYRGTGELFF.

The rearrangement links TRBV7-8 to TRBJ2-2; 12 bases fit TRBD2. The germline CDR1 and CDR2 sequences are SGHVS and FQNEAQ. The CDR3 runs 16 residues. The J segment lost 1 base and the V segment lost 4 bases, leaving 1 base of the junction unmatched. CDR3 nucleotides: TGTGCCAGCAGCTCGACTAGCGGGAGGAACACCGGGGAGCTGTTTTTT. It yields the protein CASSSTSGRNTGELFF.

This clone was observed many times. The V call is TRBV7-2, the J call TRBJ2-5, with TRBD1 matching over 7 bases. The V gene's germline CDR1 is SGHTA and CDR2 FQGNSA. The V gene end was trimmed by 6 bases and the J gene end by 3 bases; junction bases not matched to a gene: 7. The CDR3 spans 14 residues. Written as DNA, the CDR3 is TGTGCCAGCAGTAAGGACAGGTGGGAAGAGACCCAGTACTTC. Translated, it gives CASSKDRWEETQYF.

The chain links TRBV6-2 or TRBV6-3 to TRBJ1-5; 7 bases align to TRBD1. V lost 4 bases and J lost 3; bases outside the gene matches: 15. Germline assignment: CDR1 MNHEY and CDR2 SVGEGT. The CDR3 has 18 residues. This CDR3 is CASSSVSRDRAFNQPQHF. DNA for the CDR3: TGTGCCAGCAGTTCGGTTTCGAGGGACAGAGCCTTCAATCAGCCCCAGCATTTT.

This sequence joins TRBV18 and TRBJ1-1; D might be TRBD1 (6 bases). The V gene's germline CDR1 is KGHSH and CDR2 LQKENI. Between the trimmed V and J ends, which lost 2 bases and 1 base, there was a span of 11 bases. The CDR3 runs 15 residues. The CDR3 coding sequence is TGTGCCAGCTCACCAGGGCACAGGGAGAACACTGAAGCTTTCTTT. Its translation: CASSPGHRENTEAFF.

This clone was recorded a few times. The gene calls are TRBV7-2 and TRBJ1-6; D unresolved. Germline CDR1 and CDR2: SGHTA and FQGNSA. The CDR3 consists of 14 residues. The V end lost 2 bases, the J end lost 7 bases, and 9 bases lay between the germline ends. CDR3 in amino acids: CASSLRNANSPLHF. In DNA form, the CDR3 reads TGTGCCAGCAGCTTACGTAATGCGAATTCACCCCTCCACTTT.